What follows are 32 T cell receptor beta chains derived from one specimen sequenced in a study of blood T cell repertoires in COVID-19. The protocol was immunoSEQ multiplex PCR, while the TCRdb copy is restricted to in-frame clones and leaves out a portion. The table records 70,000 or so clones, approximately 80% of them present only once. The sequenced material came from peripheral blood. Receptors originate from an elderly woman with acute or convalescent COVID-19.

The V gene is TRBV5-6, the J gene TRBJ2-3; D is perhaps TRBD2 (6 bases). Trimming removed 4 bases from V and 6 bases from J, with 12 bases in between. The CDR3 sequence is 13 residues long. Germline CDR1 reads SGHDT; CDR2 reads YYEEEE. The CDR3 DNA sequence: TGTGCCAGCAGCCGTCGGGGGACGGATACGCAGTATTTT. This translates into CASSRRGTDTQYF.

The chain is built from TRBV24-1 and TRBJ1-5, with TRBD1 matching over 8 bases. After removal of 4 bases from V and 0 bases from J, the junction contained 13 bases not matched to a gene. The CDR3 is 19 amino acids. CDR1 and CDR2 (germline): KGHDR, SFDVKD. CDR3 residues: CATSESQGGRPYSNQPQHF. The CDR3 nucleotides read TGTGCCACCAGTGAATCACAGGGGGGCCGCCCCTATAGCAATCAGCCCCAGCATTTT.

The chain has TRBV7-6 and TRBJ2-2; a weak D match, TRBD2 (6 bases). Trimming cost V 10 bases and J 0 bases, with 18 bases left between them. The CDR3 is made up of 16 amino acids. Germline lookup yields CDR1 SGHVS and CDR2 FNYEAQ. The CDR3 DNA sequence: TGTGCCACAGCGTCACTCCGGGACTCGAACACCGGGGAGCTGTTTTTT. Translation gives CATASLRDSNTGELFF.

The chain joins TRBV5-1 to TRBJ2-3; 13 bases line up with TRBD2. Trimming cost V 2 bases and J 6 bases; bases outside gene matches: 6. Germline V lookup: CDR1 SGHRS, CDR2 YFSETQ. The CDR3 spans 16 residues. The CDR3 loop is CASSFLGLAGADTQYF. The CDR3 coding sequence is TGCGCCAGCAGCTTCTTAGGACTAGCGGGGGCGGATACGCAGTATTTT.

V usage is TRBV6-5 and J usage is TRBJ1-2, with TRBD1 matching 12 bases. Germline lookup yields CDR1 MNHEY and CDR2 SVGAGI. With V trimmed by 8 bases and J by 2 bases, 6 bases remained unmatched. The CDR3 is made up of 15 amino acids. CDR3 bases: TGTGCCAGCGAGGGACAGGGGGCGGAGAACTATGGCTACACCTTC. It specifies CASEGQGAENYGYTF.

The V and J genes are TRBV7-8 and TRBJ2-5, with D maybe TRBD2 (6 bases). This CDR3 spans 17 amino acids. CDR1 SGHVS and CDR2 FQNEAQ come from the germline V gene. Trimming stripped 0 bases from V and 2 bases from J, with 16 bases between. The CDR3 region has the DNA TGTGCCAGCAGCTTAGCTCGTTGGGGACTGCTGCAAGAGACCCAGTACTTC. Its protein product is CASSLARWGLLQETQYF.

The chain has TRBV15 and TRBJ1-6, with 10 nucleotides matching TRBD1. The junction had 4 bases not matched to a gene; V was cut back by 5 bases and J by 6 bases. This CDR3 is built from 15 residues. CDR1 is LNHNV, CDR2 YYDKDF, per germline (reference sequence). CDR3 sequence: CATSSGQGRNSPLHF. DNA of the CDR3: TGTGCCACCAGCTCGGGACAGGGGCGTAATTCACCCCTCCACTTT. The variable domain in full, with the rest retrieved from reference TRBV15 and TRBJ1-6, is DAMVIQNPRYQVTQFGKPVTLSCSQTLNHNVMYWYQQKSSQAPKLLFHYYDKDFNNEADTPDNFQSRRPNTSFCFLDIRSPGLGDTAMYLCATSSGQGRNSPLHFGNGTRLTVT.

This chain joins TRBV18 and TRBJ2-7; D possibly corresponds to TRBD1 (6 bases). The V and J ends lost 6 bases and 2 bases respectively, with 11 bases between them. The CDR3 covers 13 residues. Germline assignment: CDR1 KGHSH and CDR2 LQKENI. This CDR3 reads CASSQDRTYEQYF. In DNA, the CDR3 is TGTGCCAGCTCTCAAGACAGGACCTACGAGCAGTACTTC.

The V call is TRBV4-1, the J call TRBJ1-1; the D is unclear. This CDR3 contains 12 residues. Germline values: CDR1 MGHRA, CDR2 YSYEKL. V was cut by 5 bases and J by 7 bases, with 11 bases left in between. The CDR3 is CASSTRGLEAFF. The CDR3 nucleotides read TGCGCCAGCAGCACCCGAGGGCTTGAAGCTTTCTTT.

This clone came up a few times. J is TRBJ2-5 and V is TRBV3-1 (or the pseudogene TRBV3-2); D not certain. V lost 1 base and J lost 2, with 11 bases in between. The CDR3 covers 15 residues. In germline, CDR1 is LGHDT, CDR2 YNNKEL (reference sequence). In DNA, the CDR3 is TGTGCCAGCAGCCAAGTCCCAGCGTTTCAAGAGACCCAGTACTTC. Translated, it gives CASSQVPAFQETQYF.

The rearrangement links TRBV7-2 to TRBJ1-1; no reliable D call. Germline CDR1 SGHTA, CDR2 FQGNSA. V dropped 0 bases and J dropped 2 bases, with 10 bases sitting between them. The CDR3 is 15 residues long. The CDR3 DNA reads as TGTGCCAGCAGCTTAGCCCCAGGTTTAAACACTGAAGCTTTCTTT. Amino acids: CASSLAPGLNTEAFF.

In its sample, this clone was seen a few times. This chain links TRBV15 with TRBJ1-3, with 8 bases lining up with TRBD1. CDR3 length: 16 amino acids. Trimming cost V 5 bases and J 0 bases; bases outside gene matches: 6. Germline V CDR1 and CDR2: LNHNV, YYDKDF (reference sequence). CDR3 loop: CATSPWDRSSGNTIYF. CDR3 DNA: TGTGCCACCAGCCCTTGGGACAGGTCCTCTGGAAACACCATATATTTT.

This chain joins TRBV5-1 and TRBJ2-3; 9 bases fit TRBD2. The J segment lost 0 bases and the V segment lost 4 bases, leaving 6 bases of the junction unmatched. This CDR3 contains 16 residues. Germline V gene sequence: CDR1 SGHRS, CDR2 YFSETQ. CDR3 sequence: CASSPRLAGSTDTQYF. The CDR3 nucleotides read TGCGCCAGCAGCCCCCGCCTAGCGGGGAGCACAGATACGCAGTATTTT.

For the CDR3, the DNA is TGCAGCGTTGTAGGGGGTAAGAACACTGAAGCTTTCTTT. Its translation: CSVVGGKNTEAFF. The chain recombines TRBV29-1 with TRBJ1-1; TRBD1 might be the D (6 bases). CDR3 length: 13 amino acids. CDR1 and CDR2 from the germline V gene are SQVTM and ANQGSEA. V was shortened by 4 bases and J by 1 base, with 10 bases between the two germline ends. The variable domain in full, completed from reference TRBV29-1 and TRBJ1-1, reads SAVISQKPSRDICQRGTSLTIQCQVDSQVTMMFWYRQQPGQSLTLIATANQGSEATYESGFVIDKFPISRPNLTFSTLTVSNMSPEDSSIYLCSVVGGKNTEAFFGQGTRLTVV.

The chain carries TRBV13 and TRBJ2-3; 7 positions agree with TRBD2. V was pared by 4 bases and J by 1 base, with 11 bases of the junction left unmatched. The V gene's germline CDR1 is PRHDT and CDR2 FYEKMQ (reference sequence). This CDR3 spans 17 amino acids. For the CDR3, the DNA is TGTGCCAGCAGCTGGAAGGGACTCCGGGGGGGCACAGATACGCAGTATTTT. It specifies CASSWKGLRGGTDTQYF.

This sequence joins TRBV19 and TRBJ1-6; the match to TRBD1 covers 7 bases. CDR3 size: 15 residues. The trim removed 1 base at V and 7 bases at J, leaving 4 bases unmatched. The germline V gene encodes CDR1 LNHDA and CDR2 SQIVND (reference sequence). CDR3 nucleotide sequence: TGTGCCAGTAGTATAGTGGCCAGGGGGAATTCACCCCTCCACTTT. This encodes CASSIVARGNSPLHF.

V and J are TRBV30 and TRBJ2-7, with TRBD1 as a possible D gene (6 bases). Germline V gives CDR1 GTSNPN, CDR2 SVGIG (reference sequence). This CDR3 comprises 13 residues. The V gene lost 0 bases and the J gene lost 2 bases, with 8 bases spanning the gap. The CDR3 DNA reads TGTGCCTGGAGTGTAAACAGGGCCTACGAGCAGTACTTC. Translating gives CAWSVNRAYEQYF.

This sequence joins TRBV19 and TRBJ2-7; TRBD1 agrees at 8 bases. The CDR3 has 14 residues. Germline CDR1 reads LNHDA; CDR2 reads SQIVND (reference sequence). V lost 5 bases, J lost 3 bases, and 6 bases stayed unmatched. CDR3 sequence reads: CASSGAGGYYEQYF. For the CDR3, the DNA is TGTGCCAGTAGTGGAGCAGGGGGCTACTACGAGCAGTACTTC.

This rearrangement joins TRBV19 to TRBJ2-2; D may be TRBD2 (7 bases). Trimming shortened V by 4 bases and J by 7 bases, and 13 bases separated the two germline ends. This CDR3 has 14 amino acids. The germline V gene encodes CDR1 LNHDA and CDR2 SQIVND (reference sequence). The CDR3 region has the DNA TGTGCCAGTAGTAGTCAGGGGAGGGTCGGGGAGCTGTTTTTT. Translated: CASSSQGRVGELFF.

The chain has TRBV11-3 and TRBJ2-1; the match to TRBD2 covers 11 bases. The CDR3 is 14 amino acids. CDR1 and CDR2 from the germline V gene are SGHNT and YENEEA. J gave up 7 bases and V 5 bases, and 4 bases lay outside the gene matches. Here the CDR3 DNA reads TGTGCCAGCAGCCTGGGACTAGCGGTGAATGAGCAGTTCTTC. Protein product: CASSLGLAVNEQFF.

The V gene is TRBV5-1, the J gene TRBJ2-5; tentative D call: TRBD1 (6 bases). V dropped 0 bases and J dropped 1 base, with 10 bases sitting between them. Germline V gene lookup returns CDR1 SGHRS and CDR2 YFSETQ. The CDR3 length is 15 residues. CDR3 sequence (DNA): TGCGCCAGCAGCTTGGCAGAACAGGGCCAAGAGACCCAGTACTTC. It is translated as CASSLAEQGQETQYF. The whole variable domain, remainder taken from reference TRBV5-1 and TRBJ2-5, is KAGVTQTPRYLIKTRGQQVTLSCSPISGHRSVSWYQQTPGQGLQFLFEYFSETQRNKGNFPGRFSGRQFSNSRSEMNVSTLELGDSALYLCASSLAEQGQETQYFGPGTRLLVL.

The table lists this clone with a few counts. The rearrangement links TRBV7-6 to TRBJ1-1; perhaps TRBD1 as D (5 bases). The V gene lost 1 base and the J gene lost 2 bases, with 14 bases spanning the gap. This CDR3 region has 16 residues. The germline gives CDR1 SGHVS, CDR2 FNYEAQ. Written as DNA, the CDR3 is TGTGCCAGCAGCTTAGGACCTCCGGGGGGAAACACTGAAGCTTTCTTT. Translating it yields CASSLGPPGGNTEAFF.

This sequence joins TRBV29-1 and TRBJ2-2; TRBD1 aligns across 10 bases. The J segment lost 6 bases and the V segment lost 5 bases, leaving 12 bases of the junction unmatched. CDR1 and CDR2 (germline): SQVTM, ANQGSEA. CDR3 size: 16 residues. CDR3 bases: TGCAGCGTTTCGGGAGGGACAGGGGTCCTTCCCGGGGAGCTGTTTTTT. Amino acid sequence: CSVSGGTGVLPGELFF.

This clone showed up just once. The rearrangement uses TRBV11-1 and TRBJ2-7, with TRBD1 matching over 9 bases. V lost 5 bases and J lost 1; bases outside the gene matches: 9. The CDR3 runs 16 residues. Germline CDR1 reads SGHAT; CDR2 reads FQDESV (reference sequence). Here the CDR3 DNA reads TGTGCCAGCAGCCGGGGGATAGACAGGGGGTCCTACGAGCAGTACTTC. Translated, it gives CASSRGIDRGSYEQYF.

V is TRBV3-1 (or the pseudogene TRBV3-2) and J is TRBJ1-1; 8 positions agree with TRBD1. Germline V lookup: CDR1 LGHDT, CDR2 YNNKEL (reference sequence). V lost 2 bases to trimming and J lost 5 bases; unmatched junction nucleotides: 4. CDR3 length: 14 residues. CDR3 bases: TGTGCCAGCAGCCAAACAGGGGGTTTAACTGAAGCTTTCTTT. It yields the protein CASSQTGGLTEAFF.

The chain uses TRBV2 and TRBJ1-5; the D gene is possibly TRBD1 (5 bases). Germline CDR1 is SNHLY and CDR2 is FYNNEI. Between the trimmed V and J ends, which lost 0 bases and 5 bases, there was a span of 14 bases. The CDR3 runs to 16 residues. As DNA, the CDR3 is TGTGCCAGCAGTGAAGCAGCGGGGGAGGGCGATCAGCCCCAGCATTTT. Translated, it gives CASSEAAGEGDQPQHF.

The chain combines TRBV10-3 with TRBJ2-5; 9 positions match TRBD2. The CDR3 sequence is 14 residues long. Trimming at V came to 6 bases and at J to 5 bases, leaving 7 bases not matched to a gene. Germline V gene lookup returns CDR1 ENHRY and CDR2 SYGVKD. The CDR3: CAIRGGGAQETQYF. In DNA, the CDR3 is TGTGCCATCAGGGGCGGGGGGGCGCAGGAGACCCAGTACTTC.

The CDR3 sequence: CASSYGTVQETQYF. CDR3 DNA sequence: TGTGCCAGCAGTTACGGGACAGTACAAGAGACCCAGTACTTC. This sequence joins TRBV6-5 and TRBJ2-5; TRBD1 matches at 7 bases. CDR1 is MNHEY and CDR2 is SVGAGI in the germline V gene. The CDR3 contains 14 residues. Unmatched junction bases numbered 2, after V lost 2 bases and J lost 2 bases.

The V gene is TRBV4-2, the J gene TRBJ2-3; 7 bases align to TRBD2. Germline assignment: CDR1 LGHNA and CDR2 YNFKEQ. This CDR3 contains 15 residues. Trimming at V came to 0 bases and at J to 1 base, leaving 1 base not matched to a gene. The CDR3 DNA sequence: TGTGCCAGCAGCCAAGAAACTAGCGGCACAGATACGCAGTATTTT. Translating gives CASSQETSGTDTQYF.

V gene TRBV2 combines with J gene TRBJ2-7; D is unclear. The CDR3 spans 13 residues. Germline lookup yields CDR1 SNHLY and CDR2 FYNNEI. Trimming cost V 4 bases and J 0 bases, with 7 bases left between them. The CDR3 sequence is CASSVSLSYEQYF. Written as DNA, the CDR3 is TGTGCCAGCAGTGTTAGTCTCTCCTACGAGCAGTACTTC.

V usage is TRBV10-3 and J usage is TRBJ1-1; D is perhaps TRBD1 (6 bases). This CDR3 has 16 amino acids. V was trimmed by 3 bases and J by 2 bases, leaving 16 bases between them. CDR1 ENHRY and CDR2 SYGVKD come from the germline V gene. This CDR3 reads CAISDLEGGFNTEAFF. In nucleotides, the CDR3 is TGTGCCATCAGTGATCTGGAGGGGGGGTTCAACACTGAAGCTTTCTTT.

V gene TRBV7-9 combines with J gene TRBJ1-2; weak D call: TRBD1 (5 bases). Trimming pared 4 bases from V and 4 bases from J, leaving 16 bases between. The CDR3 spans 15 residues. Germline V lookup: CDR1 SEHNR, CDR2 FQNEAQ (reference sequence). CDR3 in DNA: TGTGCCAGCAGCTCACCCACTGGGGGACTCTATGGCTACACCTTC. It is translated as CASSSPTGGLYGYTF.